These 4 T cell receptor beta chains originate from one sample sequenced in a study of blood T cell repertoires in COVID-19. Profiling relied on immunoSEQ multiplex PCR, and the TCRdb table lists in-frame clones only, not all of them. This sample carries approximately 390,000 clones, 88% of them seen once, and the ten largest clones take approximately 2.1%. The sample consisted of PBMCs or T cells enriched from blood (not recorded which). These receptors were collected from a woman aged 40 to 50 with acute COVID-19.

The CDR3 protein is CASSPGFSGANVLTF. For the CDR3, the DNA is TGTGCCAGCAGCCCAGGGTTCTCTGGGGCCAACGTCCTGACTTTC. The chain employs TRBV25-1 and TRBJ2-6, with D perhaps TRBD1 (5 bases). V was trimmed by 6 bases and J by 0 bases, leaving 9 bases between them. Germline V lookup: CDR1 MGHDK, CDR2 SYGVNS. This CDR3 is 15 amino acids long. Supplemented by reference TRBV25-1 and TRBJ2-6, the full variable domain reads EADIYQTPRYLVIGTGKKITLECSQTMGHDKMYWYQQDPGMELHLIHYSYGVNSTEKGDLSSESTVSRIRTEHFPLTLESARPSHTSQYLCASSPGFSGANVLTFGAGSRLTVL.

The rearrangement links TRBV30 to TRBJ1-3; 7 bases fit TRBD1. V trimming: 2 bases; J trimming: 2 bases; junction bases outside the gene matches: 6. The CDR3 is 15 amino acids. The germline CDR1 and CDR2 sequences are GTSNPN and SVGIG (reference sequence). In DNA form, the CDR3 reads TGTGCCTGGAGTTTTGGAGGGGGCCCTGGAAACACCATATATTTT. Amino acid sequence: CAWSFGGGPGNTIYF.

In DNA form, the CDR3 reads TGTGCCAGCAGTGATTGGACAGGGTTAAGTAACTATGGCTACACCTTC. Its protein product is CASSDWTGLSNYGYTF. V usage is TRBV6-1 and J usage is TRBJ1-2; 8 bases agree with TRBD1. Trimming removed 3 bases from V and 1 base from J; junction bases left unmatched: 7. Per the germline V gene, CDR1 is MNHNS and CDR2 is SASEGT. This CDR3 is built from 16 residues.

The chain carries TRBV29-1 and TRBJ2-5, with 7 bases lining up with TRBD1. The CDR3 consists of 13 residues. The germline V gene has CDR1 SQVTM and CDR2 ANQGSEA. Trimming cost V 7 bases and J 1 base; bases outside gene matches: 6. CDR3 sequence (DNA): TGCAGCGCCAAAACAGGGGTCCAAGAGACCCAGTACTTC. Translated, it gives CSAKTGVQETQYF. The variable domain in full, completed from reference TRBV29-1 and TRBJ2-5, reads SAVISQKPSRDICQRGTSLTIQCQVDSQVTMMFWYRQQPGQSLTLIATANQGSEATYESGFVIDKFPISRPNLTFSTLTVSNMSPEDSSIYLCSAKTGVQETQYFGPGTRLLVL.